A single sample gave rise to the 3 T cell receptor beta chains below, sequenced in a study of shared T cell receptors in the human thymus. TCRdb's copy holds only in-frame clones and misses some; the assay was immunoSEQ multiplex PCR. Seen here are roughly 560,000 clones, around 78% observed once, and the top ten hold 0.013%. The sample was also reused in another study, on human thymus T cells.

The specimen was thymocytes. Source of these receptors: a boy under three years old with a congenital heart defect.

V usage is TRBV7-2 and J usage is TRBJ2-7, with TRBD1 matching 8 bases. V was clipped by 3 bases and J by 3 bases; unmatched bases: 10. The CDR3 runs to 16 residues. Germline CDR1 reads SGHTA; CDR2 reads FQGNSA. The CDR3 DNA reads TGTGCCAGCAGCTTGAAGGACAGGGAGTCCAACTACGAGCAGTACTTC. The encoded protein is CASSLKDRESNYEQYF.

The J gene is TRBJ1-1, the V gene TRBV21-1. TRBV21-1 is assigned pseudogene status. This CDR3 region has 16 residues. CDR3 bases: TGTGCCAGCAGCCCTAGGGGGAGGGTCGGCGACACTGAAGCTTTCTTT. It specifies CASSPRGRVGDTEAFF.

The rearrangement uses TRBV6-5 and TRBJ2-1; TRBD2 aligns across 7 bases. V lost 2 bases to trimming and J lost 2 bases; unmatched junction nucleotides: 6. The V gene's germline CDR1 is MNHEY and CDR2 SVGAGI. The CDR3 extends over 16 amino acids. The CDR3 coding sequence is TGTGCCAGCAGTTACCCCCGGCGGGAGCCCTACAATGAGCAGTTCTTC. Protein sequence: CASSYPRREPYNEQFF.